This entry describes one T cell receptor (beta chain). As yet, its antigen is unknown. The data were obtained in a study of cytomegalovirus exposure and HLA in healthy donors. General study findings and limits: At a 0.05 false discovery rate, a later analysis found approximately 17,000 TCR beta sequences to be associated with HLA alleles. More than 150 TCR beta chains were listed as cytomegalovirus-associated. Sequencing likely caused a cluster of highly shared sequence variants.

Germline loops: CDR1 LGHNA, CDR2 YNFKEQ. Trimming stripped 5 bases from V and 5 bases from J, with 18 bases between. CDR3 length: 16 amino acids. The PCR employed 60 Vbeta primers together with 13 Jbeta primers. The repertoire was sequenced with immunoSEQ multiplex PCR; TCRdb's copy has only in-frame clones and lacks some. The sample includes roughly 120,000 clones, about 82% of them seen just once. Material: PBMCs. V usage is TRBV4-2 and J usage is TRBJ2-2; D is possibly TRBD2 (6 bases). This receptor was identified in a man aged 50 to 60 in good health and CMV-seronegative. The CDR3 coding sequence is TGTGCCAGCAGCGAACGGTTAGCGGAGGATACCGGGGAGCTGTTTTTT. Amino acid sequence: CASSERLAEDTGELFF.